Listed below are T cell receptor beta chains from one sample, sequenced in a study of CD8 T cells in ankylosing spondylitis. One entry per CDR3 protein, called by TCRdb with MiXCR from the 5' RACE reads. The sample records about 150,000 distinct CDR3 sequences, approximately 32% being singletons. The material sequenced was synovial fluid, either unsorted or a sorted T cell fraction (not recorded which). The receptors stem from a male donor with ankylosing spondylitis. The CDR3 runs from the conserved cysteine through the conserved F or W. Fields, in order: J gene, D gene, clone size, V gene, CDR3 DNA, CDR3 protein. The D gene is left open where the match is weak. Size values are once, few and many counts, or a class for expanded clones, and some rows have none.

J gene: TRBJ2-3
D gene: TRBD2
clone size: few
V gene: TRBV20-1
CDR3 DNA: TGCAGTGCCCCTCGCGGGGGGATACCAAGCACAGATACGCAGTATTTT
CDR3 protein: CSAPRGGIPSTDTQYF

J gene: TRBJ2-7
D gene: NA
clone size: NA
V gene: TRBV12-3/TRBV12-4
CDR3 DNA: TGTGCCAGCAGTTATGCAGGGGCCTACGAGCAGTACTTC
CDR3 protein: CASSYAGAYEQYF

J gene: TRBJ2-3
D gene: NA
clone size: many
V gene: TRBV29-1
CDR3 DNA: TGCAGCTCGATCCCGGGGGTCGGCACAGATACGCAGTATTTT
CDR3 protein: CSSIPGVGTDTQYF

J gene: TRBJ2-5
D gene: NA
clone size: few
V gene: TRBV6-1
CDR3 DNA: TGTGCCAGCAGAACGTCACTTTACCCCCAAGAGACCCAGTACTTC
CDR3 protein: CASRTSLYPQETQYF

J gene: TRBJ2-5
D gene: TRBD2
clone size: many
V gene: TRBV20-1
CDR3 DNA: TGCAGTGCTGTCCCCTCTGGACTAGCGAGGGAGACCCAGTACTTC
CDR3 protein: CSAVPSGLARETQYF

J gene: TRBJ1-1
D gene: NA
clone size: many
V gene: TRBV11-3
CDR3 DNA: TGTGCCAGCAGCCGAACCACAAGAACTGAAGCTTTCTTT
CDR3 protein: CASSRTTRTEAFF

J gene: TRBJ1-5
D gene: NA
clone size: NA
V gene: TRBV12-3/TRBV12-4
CDR3 DNA: TGTGCCAGCAGTTTTCGCGGGGGCAATCAGCCCCAGCATTTT
CDR3 protein: CASSFRGGNQPQHF

J gene: TRBJ1-2
D gene: NA
clone size: few
V gene: TRBV11-2
CDR3 DNA: TGTGCCAGCAGCTTAAAAATGATGAGTAGTATAGTCTACTATGGCTACACCTTC
CDR3 protein: CASSLKMMSSIVYYGYTF

J gene: TRBJ1-5
D gene: NA
clone size: NA
V gene: TRBV7-9
CDR3 DNA: TGTGCCAGCAGCGAGCAGGGTATCCATCAGCCCCAGCATTTT
CDR3 protein: CASSEQGIHQPQHF

J gene: TRBJ2-7
D gene: TRBD2
clone size: NA
V gene: TRBV28
CDR3 DNA: TGTGCCAGCCGGCCAAGGACTAGCGGGAGTTTTCGCTACGAGCAGTACTTC
CDR3 protein: CASRPRTSGSFRYEQYF

J gene: TRBJ1-4
D gene: NA
clone size: NA
V gene: TRBV30
CDR3 DNA: TGTGCCTGTCGCCGGGACAATAATGAAAAACTGTTTTTT
CDR3 protein: CACRRDNNEKLFF

J gene: TRBJ1-2
D gene: NA
clone size: many
V gene: TRBV6-5
CDR3 DNA: TGTGCCAGCAGTTACTCGGGACGGGGAAATGGCTACACCTTC
CDR3 protein: CASSYSGRGNGYTF

J gene: TRBJ2-5
D gene: TRBD1
clone size: NA
V gene: TRBV6-6
CDR3 DNA: TGTGCCAGCAGTAGACAGGGAGAAGAGACCCAGTACTTC
CDR3 protein: CASSRQGEETQYF

J gene: TRBJ1-5
D gene: TRBD1
clone size: NA
V gene: TRBV11-2
CDR3 DNA: TGTGCCAGCAGCTTAGGGACAGGGGGATATTATAGCAATCAGCCCCAGCATTTT
CDR3 protein: CASSLGTGGYYSNQPQHF

J gene: TRBJ2-3
D gene: NA
clone size: once
V gene: TRBV20-1
CDR3 DNA: TGCAGTGCTAGAGATCCTTTCCCAGATACGCAGTATTTT
CDR3 protein: CSARDPFPDTQYF

J gene: TRBJ2-7
D gene: NA
clone size: few
V gene: TRBV7-2
CDR3 DNA: TGTGCCAGCAGCTTTCAACCTTCGGGGGAGCAGTACTTC
CDR3 protein: CASSFQPSGEQYF

J gene: TRBJ1-1
D gene: TRBD1
clone size: once
V gene: TRBV14
CDR3 DNA: TGTGCCAGCAGCCAAGTCGCACAGGGGAAAAGGACTGAAGCTTTCTTT
CDR3 protein: CASSQVAQGKRTEAFF

J gene: TRBJ1-3
D gene: NA
clone size: NA
V gene: TRBV6-2/TRBV6-3
CDR3 DNA: TGTGCCAGCAGTTACTCGGTCGGGGAGACTGGAAACACCATATATTTT
CDR3 protein: CASSYSVGETGNTIYF

J gene: TRBJ1-6
D gene: NA
clone size: many
V gene: TRBV7-3
CDR3 DNA: TGTGCCAGCAGCTTAAATCAGGGGTCATATTCACCCCTCCACTTT
CDR3 protein: CASSLNQGSYSPLHF

J gene: TRBJ2-1
D gene: TRBD2
clone size: few
V gene: TRBV2
CDR3 DNA: TGTGCCAGCAGAGTTTTCGGGGGGTCCTCCTACAATGAGCAGTTCTTC
CDR3 protein: CASRVFGGSSYNEQFF

J gene: TRBJ1-6
D gene: NA
clone size: medium-sized
V gene: TRBV5-1
CDR3 DNA: TGCGCCAGCAGCTTGTGGTCCGGGCCCCTCCACTTT
CDR3 protein: CASSLWSGPLHF

J gene: TRBJ2-1
D gene: TRBD2
clone size: NA
V gene: TRBV11-3
CDR3 DNA: TGTGCCAGCAGCGAAAGCGGGGGGCCACGGAATGAGCAGTTCTTC
CDR3 protein: CASSESGGPRNEQFF

J gene: TRBJ2-1
D gene: NA
clone size: NA
V gene: TRBV19
CDR3 DNA: TGTGCCAGTAGTATGGTCAGTGAGCAGTTCTTC
CDR3 protein: CASSMVSEQFF

J gene: TRBJ2-5
D gene: TRBD1
clone size: once
V gene: TRBV5-1
CDR3 DNA: TGCGCCAGCAGCTCCAAACAACAGGGGTACCAAGAGACCCAGTACTTC
CDR3 protein: CASSSKQQGYQETQYF

J gene: TRBJ2-1
D gene: TRBD1
clone size: NA
V gene: TRBV5-1
CDR3 DNA: TGCGCCAGCAGCGTCCGGGACAGAGAGGGCAATGAGCAGTTCTTC
CDR3 protein: CASSVRDREGNEQFF

J gene: TRBJ1-5
D gene: NA
clone size: NA
V gene: TRBV20-1
CDR3 DNA: TGCAGTGCTAGAGGCCTGGGCGCCGATCAGCCCCAGCATTTT
CDR3 protein: CSARGLGADQPQHF

J gene: TRBJ1-2
D gene: NA
clone size: few
V gene: TRBV5-6
CDR3 DNA: TGTGCCAGCAGCTTGGTCAGGGCTGGCGGCTACACCTTC
CDR3 protein: CASSLVRAGGYTF

J gene: TRBJ2-3
D gene: TRBD2
clone size: NA
V gene: TRBV7-2
CDR3 DNA: TGTGCCAGCAGCTCCCGACTAGCTATAAATACGCAGTATTTT
CDR3 protein: CASSSRLAINTQYF

J gene: TRBJ2-1
D gene: NA
clone size: NA
V gene: TRBV6-5
CDR3 DNA: TGTGCCAGCAGTTACTCGAAAGGACAGCACAATGAGCAGTTCTTC
CDR3 protein: CASSYSKGQHNEQFF

J gene: TRBJ2-2
D gene: NA
clone size: many
V gene: TRBV20-1
CDR3 DNA: TGCAGTGACGTCTCCTCTAAAAGAGTCTTACCCGGGGAGCTGTTTTTT
CDR3 protein: CSDVSSKRVLPGELFF

J gene: TRBJ1-1
D gene: NA
clone size: NA
V gene: TRBV12-3/TRBV12-4
CDR3 DNA: TGTGCCAGCAGTTTGACAGTAGGGAACACTGAAGCTTTCTTT
CDR3 protein: CASSLTVGNTEAFF

J gene: TRBJ2-3
D gene: TRBD2
clone size: few
V gene: TRBV28
CDR3 DNA: TGTGCCAGCAGAGCCAGCGGGAAGCCGAACGTTACGCAGTATTTT
CDR3 protein: CASRASGKPNVTQYF

J gene: TRBJ2-7
D gene: NA
clone size: NA
V gene: TRBV5-1
CDR3 DNA: TGCGCCAGCAGCTTGGGCTATTCCTACGAGCAGTACTTC
CDR3 protein: CASSLGYSYEQYF

J gene: TRBJ2-7
D gene: NA
clone size: few
V gene: TRBV10-3
CDR3 DNA: TGTGCCATCACCACCGACGAGGGGTTGGCCTACGAGCAGTACTTC
CDR3 protein: CAITTDEGLAYEQYF

J gene: TRBJ1-1
D gene: NA
clone size: few
V gene: TRBV5-8
CDR3 DNA: TGTGCCAGCAGCTTGGCGAAGAACACTGAAGCTTTCTTT
CDR3 protein: CASSLAKNTEAFF

J gene: TRBJ2-7
D gene: NA
clone size: few
V gene: TRBV3-1
CDR3 DNA: TGTGCCAGCAGCCGCAGGGCCTCGGCGGAGCAGTACTTC
CDR3 protein: CASSRRASAEQYF

J gene: TRBJ2-1
D gene: NA
clone size: many
V gene: TRBV5-1
CDR3 DNA: TGCGCCAGCAGCTTGGGAGGTCCGTACAATGAGCAGTTCTTC
CDR3 protein: CASSLGGPYNEQFF

J gene: TRBJ1-2
D gene: NA
clone size: NA
V gene: TRBV30
CDR3 DNA: TGTGCCTGGAGTCCAGGGCTCTATGGCTACACCTTC
CDR3 protein: CAWSPGLYGYTF

J gene: TRBJ2-3
D gene: TRBD2
clone size: NA
V gene: TRBV4-2
CDR3 DNA: TGTGCCAGCAGCCCCGCGACTAGCGGGAGTGCAGATACGCAGTATTTT
CDR3 protein: CASSPATSGSADTQYF

J gene: TRBJ2-5
D gene: TRBD1
clone size: NA
V gene: TRBV5-6
CDR3 DNA: TGTGCCAGCAGCCTCCAACAGGGGTCGGAGACCCAGTACTTC
CDR3 protein: CASSLQQGSETQYF

J gene: TRBJ2-3
D gene: TRBD2
clone size: many
V gene: TRBV5-1
CDR3 DNA: TGCGCCAGCAGCTTGGGACTAGCGGAGAACACAGATACGCAGTATTTT
CDR3 protein: CASSLGLAENTDTQYF

J gene: TRBJ1-6
D gene: NA
clone size: few
V gene: TRBV5-1
CDR3 DNA: TGCGCCAGCAGCCCCAACCCGAATTCACCCCTCCACTTT
CDR3 protein: CASSPNPNSPLHF

J gene: TRBJ2-5
D gene: NA
clone size: NA
V gene: TRBV27
CDR3 DNA: TGTGCCAGCAGTTTAAACAGACAACTAGTGCGACAAGAGACCCAGTACTTC
CDR3 protein: CASSLNRQLVRQETQYF

J gene: TRBJ2-6
D gene: NA
clone size: NA
V gene: TRBV12-3/TRBV12-4
CDR3 DNA: TGTGCCAGCAGTTTAAGGGCAGCTGGGGCCAACGTCCTGACTTTC
CDR3 protein: CASSLRAAGANVLTF

J gene: TRBJ2-3
D gene: TRBD2
clone size: few
V gene: TRBV20-1
CDR3 DNA: TGCAGCAGGGGGCTAGCGGGGGTCACAGATACGCAGTATTTT
CDR3 protein: CSRGLAGVTDTQYF

J gene: TRBJ1-3
D gene: TRBD1
clone size: many
V gene: TRBV25-1
CDR3 DNA: TGTGCCAGCAGGGCACAGGGGGCTGGAAACACCATATATTTT
CDR3 protein: CASRAQGAGNTIYF

J gene: TRBJ1-1
D gene: TRBD1
clone size: many
V gene: TRBV5-1
CDR3 DNA: TGCGCCAGCAGCTTAAAGGGGGCGAACACTGAAGCTTTCTTT
CDR3 protein: CASSLKGANTEAFF

J gene: TRBJ2-1
D gene: TRBD2
clone size: NA
V gene: TRBV3-1
CDR3 DNA: TGTGCCAGCAGCCGGCCGGGGGGGGAGTACAATGAGCAGTTCTTC
CDR3 protein: CASSRPGGEYNEQFF

J gene: TRBJ1-6
D gene: TRBD1
clone size: many
V gene: TRBV5-1
CDR3 DNA: TGCGCCAGCAGCTACCAGGGGGAGTTAAATTCACCCCTCCACTTT
CDR3 protein: CASSYQGELNSPLHF

J gene: TRBJ1-2
D gene: TRBD1
clone size: many
V gene: TRBV2
CDR3 DNA: TGTGCCAGCAGTGCTACCGGACAGGGGGCGGCTGGCTACACCTTC
CDR3 protein: CASSATGQGAAGYTF

J gene: TRBJ2-3
D gene: NA
clone size: NA
V gene: TRBV3-1
CDR3 DNA: TGTGCCAGCAGCCAATCTAGGTCAGATACGCAGTATTTT
CDR3 protein: CASSQSRSDTQYF

J gene: TRBJ1-6
D gene: NA
clone size: NA
V gene: TRBV25-1
CDR3 DNA: TGTGCCAGCAGTGAATTGGGCCTTAGGGGACGGGATTCACCCCTCCACTTT
CDR3 protein: CASSELGLRGRDSPLHF

J gene: TRBJ2-3
D gene: TRBD2
clone size: NA
V gene: TRBV20-1
CDR3 DNA: TGCAGTTGTAGAGATCCAACTAGCGTGGAAGATACGCAGTATTTT
CDR3 protein: CSCRDPTSVEDTQYF

J gene: TRBJ2-6
D gene: TRBD1
clone size: NA
V gene: TRBV28
CDR3 DNA: TGTGCCAGCATCACCTGGACAGGGGGCCCCTCTGGGGCCAACGTCCTGACTTTC
CDR3 protein: CASITWTGGPSGANVLTF

J gene: TRBJ1-2
D gene: NA
clone size: NA
V gene: TRBV4-3
CDR3 DNA: TGCGCCAGCAGCCAAGATCTCCCGACGGCCGGTTCTGACTATGGCTACACCTTC
CDR3 protein: CASSQDLPTAGSDYGYTF

J gene: TRBJ1-2
D gene: NA
clone size: NA
V gene: TRBV24-1
CDR3 DNA: TGTGCCACCAGTGGCCAGGGCAGGGAGGAGGATGGCTACACCTTC
CDR3 protein: CATSGQGREEDGYTF

J gene: TRBJ1-5
D gene: NA
clone size: many
V gene: TRBV12-3/TRBV12-4
CDR3 DNA: TGTGCCAGCAGTTTAGGTCGTAATCAGCCCCAGCATTTT
CDR3 protein: CASSLGRNQPQHF